The source of this T cell receptor beta chain is a study of blood T cells in healthy people across ages. Study-wide results and limits: Unsorted PBMCs ruled out conclusive naive versus antigen-experienced comparison.

Peripheral blood from each donor was collected in a volume of about 10 milliliters. Using a J-beta primer mix together with a sample-barcoded 5' primer, a second PCR was run for about 6 to 11 cycles. At least 2.5 million CDR3-containing paired-end reads were obtained per sample. TCRdb re-analysed the 5' RACE reads in MiXCR, keeping a single row per CDR3 protein. Of over 500,000 distinct CDR3 sequences listed, approximately 52% are singletons. For this clonotype: Its antigen is unknown.

The CDR3 extends over 14 amino acids. The germline V gene encodes CDR1 DFQATT and CDR2 SNEGSKA (reference sequence). Losses at the gene ends were 5 bases for V and 6 bases for J; bases not matched to a gene: 11. The source is an elderly woman in good health. This chain connects TRBV20-1 to TRBJ2-3, with 7 bases lining up with TRBD2. Sequenced material: blood. The DNA of the CDR3 is TGCAGTGCTCCCCCGGCAGCCGGGAGGGATACGCAGTATTTT. It codes for CSAPPAAGRDTQYF.